The 14 T cell receptor beta chains below all came from one sample that was sequenced in a study of T cells in Graves' hyperthyroidism and ophthalmopathy. Authors of the study amplified TCR beta CDR3 regions from RNA transcripts. The HTBI primer set drove a first-round RT-PCR of the TCR CDR3. Using its own MiXCR run on the multiplex PCR reads, TCRdb lists one record per CDR3 protein. The table includes hundreds of thousands of distinct CDR3 sequences, around 42% detected once. The sequencing input was peripheral blood or thyroid tissue (not recorded which). Receptors were obtained from a woman aged 18-30 years with Graves' hyperthyroidism.

Notes on this clonotype: Since a much larger clone is just one base distant, this may be a read error. V and J are TRBV10-3 and TRBJ2-7; no clear D. This CDR3 is 13 amino acids long. Germline-derived CDR1 and CDR2 are ENHRY and SYGVKD. The DNA for the CDR3 is TGTGCCATCAGTGAGTCCAGGAATCACGAGCAGCACTTC. This encodes CAISESRNHEQHF.

A note on this clonotype: The germline gene is not matched at one end of the junction; a read error may be the cause. The chain is built from TRBV10-3 and TRBJ1-6; D remains ambiguous. From germline, CDR1 is ENHRY and CDR2 SYGVKD. This CDR3 has 9 amino acids. Here the CDR3 DNA reads TGTGCCATCAGTGAGTCGAGGGACTTT. The encoded protein is CAISESRDF.

The V and J genes are TRBV7-8 and TRBJ1-6; TRBD1 matches at 8 bases. The CDR3 runs 17 residues. V was clipped by 5 bases and J by 10 bases; unmatched bases: 16. CDR1 and CDR2 from the germline V gene are SGHVS and FQNEAQ. Here the CDR3 DNA reads TGTGCCAGCAGCCCACTCCGAGGACAGGGAGGTCGCTCACCCCTCCACTTT. This gives the protein CASSPLRGQGGRSPLHF.

The V and J genes are TRBV24-1 and TRBJ2-7; 7 nucleotides line up with TRBD2. CDR1 is KGHDR, CDR2 SFDVKD, per germline. The CDR3 has 14 amino acids. Trimming cost V 3 bases and J 7 bases; bases outside gene matches: 8. The CDR3 DNA reads TGTGCCACCAGTGATCATCGGGACTACAATGAGCAGTACTTC. It translates to CATSDHRDYNEQYF.

This clonotype was counted only a few times. The rearrangement uses TRBV7-8 and TRBJ1-5, with D unresolved. V dropped 1 base and J dropped 0 bases, with 7 bases sitting between them. The CDR3 consists of 15 residues. The germline V gene encodes CDR1 SGHVS and CDR2 FQNEAQ. Written as DNA, the CDR3 is TGTGCCAGCAGCTTAGGGGTAATTAGCAATCAGCCCCAGCATTTT. This codes for CASSLGVISNQPQHF.

The V call is TRBV6-2 or TRBV6-3, the J call TRBJ1-3; D is uncertain. The V end lost 0 bases, the J end lost 0 bases, and 9 bases lay between the germline ends. CDR1 is MNHEY, CDR2 SVGEGT, per germline. The CDR3 consists of 16 residues. The CDR3 DNA sequence: TGTGCCAGCAGTTACTCGAGCCAACGCTCTGGAAACACCATATATTTT. As protein: CASSYSSQRSGNTIYF.

Comments on this clonotype: One junction end disagrees with the germline gene, perhaps due to a read error. The rearrangement uses TRBV7-9 and TRBJ2-6, with D unclear. The CDR3 covers 13 residues. Germline CDR1 SEHNR, CDR2 FQNEAQ (reference sequence). Written as DNA, the CDR3 is TGTGCCAGCAGCTTAGGGGTGGGGAACACTGAAGCTTTC. The encoded protein is CASSLGVGNTEAF.

This chain uses TRBV7-8 with TRBJ2-5, with D perhaps TRBD1 (6 bases). CDR1 and CDR2 from the germline V gene are SGHVS and FQNEAQ. The CDR3 is 13 residues long. V lost 5 bases and J lost 5, with 12 bases in between. DNA of the CDR3: TGTGCCAGCAGCCAGGGGATGGAGGAGACCCAGTACTTC. Amino acid sequence: CASSQGMEETQYF.

A word on this clonotype: One junction end disagrees with the germline gene, perhaps due to a read error. The rearrangement links TRBV7-2 to TRBJ1-2; D ambiguous. This CDR3 has 12 residues. Germline V CDR1 and CDR2: SGHTA, FQGNSA. The CDR3 DNA is TGTGCCAGCAGCTTAGGGGCTAGCGGGTACTCCTTC. Residues: CASSLGASGYSF.

The genes are TRBV2 and TRBJ1-1; the D gene is possibly TRBD1 (5 bases). This CDR3 is built from 12 residues. Trimming cost V 6 bases and J 5 bases, with 10 bases left between them. CDR1 is SNHLY, CDR2 FYNNEI, per germline. The DNA for the CDR3 is TGTGCCAGCAGCCAGGGAGAAACTGAAGCTTTCTTT. It yields the protein CASSQGETEAFF.

The chain joins TRBV15 to TRBJ2-5; a weak D match, TRBD1 (5 bases). V lost 3 bases and J 0 bases, leaving 17 bases between the germline ends. The CDR3 is 17 amino acids. Germline V gene lookup returns CDR1 LNHNV and CDR2 YYDKDF (reference sequence). Here the CDR3 reads CATSSQDGHSYQETQYF. The CDR3 DNA reads as TGTGCCACCAGCAGCCAAGATGGACATTCGTACCAAGAGACCCAGTACTTC.

This clonotype has a single count. A much larger clone differs from this one at a single base, so this may be a read error. The chain links TRBV2 to TRBJ2-5, with D maybe TRBD1 (7 bases). The V and J ends lost 3 bases and 4 bases respectively, with 9 bases between them. Per the germline V gene, CDR1 is SNHLY and CDR2 is FYNNEI. CDR3 length equals 13 residues. CDR3 in DNA: TGTGCCAGCAGTGACCAGGGGGGAGAGACCCAGTACTTC. As protein: CASSDQGGETQYF.

The gene calls are TRBV7-6 and TRBJ1-2, with D possibly TRBD1 on 6 matching bases. Germline-derived CDR1 and CDR2 are SGHVS and FNYEAQ. The V gene lost 5 bases and the J gene lost 12 bases, with 16 bases spanning the gap. The CDR3 consists of 12 residues. CDR3 DNA sequence: TGTGCCAGCAGCAGGGGGGACGACGGAAACACCTTC. Its translation: CASSRGDDGNTF.

V usage is TRBV7-2 and J usage is TRBJ2-7; D is unclear. The germline V gene encodes CDR1 SGHTA and CDR2 FQGNSA. This CDR3 has 9 residues. For the CDR3, the DNA is TGTGCCAGCAGCCTCAGTATGGGCGTC. Amino acid sequence: CASSLSMGV.